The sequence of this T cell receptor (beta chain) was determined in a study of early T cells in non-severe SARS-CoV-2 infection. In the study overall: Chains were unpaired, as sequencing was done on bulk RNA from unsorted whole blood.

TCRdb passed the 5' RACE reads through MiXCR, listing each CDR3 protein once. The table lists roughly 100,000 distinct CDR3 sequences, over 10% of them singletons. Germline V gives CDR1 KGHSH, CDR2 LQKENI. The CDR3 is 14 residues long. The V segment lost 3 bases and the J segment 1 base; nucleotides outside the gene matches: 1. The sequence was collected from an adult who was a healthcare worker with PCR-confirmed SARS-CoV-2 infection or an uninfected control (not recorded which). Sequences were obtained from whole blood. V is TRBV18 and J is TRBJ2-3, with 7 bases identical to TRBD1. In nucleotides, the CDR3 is TGTGCCAGCTCACCGGGACAGCGCACAGATACGCAGTATTTT. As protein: CASSPGQRTDTQYF.